This entry features one TCR beta chain sequence. Its cognate antigen is unknown. The data are from a study of T cell responses to AZD1222 COVID-19 vaccine. Study-level findings and limits: Clonal diversity may have been underestimated in mostly white British donors.

The CDR3 is 20 residues long. CDR1 and CDR2 (germline): MDHEN, SYDVKM. V lost 3 bases, J lost 6 bases, and 33 bases lay in between. TCRdb keeps only in-frame clones here, not all; method: immunoSEQ multiplex PCR. The top ten hold 1.3% to 1.5% of the sample, which has 150,000 to 200,000 clones, around 93% seen once. The receptor comes from an adult in good health. This sequence joins TRBV28 and TRBJ2-7; maybe TRBD2 (6 bases). The sequencing used peripheral blood, collected on day 0 of AZD1222 vaccination. CDR3: CASSLKSRGRSRDLSGEQYF. Written as DNA, the CDR3 is TGTGCCAGCAGTTTGAAGTCTCGCGGACGGTCCCGGGACTTATCGGGCGAGCAGTACTTC.